Reported below is one TCR beta chain. The specificity of this receptor is unknown. Base qualities are not recorded, but no much larger clone differs from it by a single base. This sample was taken from a study of T cell repertoires in cytomegalovirus infection (dated by TCRdb to the late 2010s). Describing the broader study: The peptide stimulations were aimed at well-studied HLA-B-restricted epitopes as well as recently identified HLA-C-restricted CMV epitopes, whose presentation resists viral immunomodulation. Because public TCR beta signatures pointed to carriage of CMV infection together with the matching HLA type, the HLA type of each donor mattered for the analysis. Overall results and qualifications from the work: The ex vivo response was dominated by HLA-C-restricted CMV-specific TCR beta clonotypes, which also provided the single most frequent clonotype in two of eight donors. Cumulative frequency of public TCR beta family members discriminated carriers of CMV infection plus the relevant HLA type in this cohort and an independent roughly 330-donor cohort.

Sequencing relied on an Illumina HiSeq 1500. TCRdb itself trimmed the public reads at Q25 with fastp, ran MiXCR and retained productive beta chains. Records with the same CDR3 protein are collapsed into one entry carrying the most frequent genes and DNA. For this sample the table gives around 770,000 distinct CDR3 sequences, of which almost 30% were detected only once. Clones ranked in the top ten supply 10% to 15% of the sample. The treatment or condition label corresponds to: in vitro stimulation with specific CMV peptide epitopes to enrich CMV-specific T cells. This sequence was found in a human donor in good health (CMV status not recorded). Some clones in this sample may be carry-over from other donors' samples. Sequenced here: cultured CD8+ T cells from PBMCs, sampled from culture after CMV antigen stimulation.

CDR3 region: CASRPPGQGASGYTF. The sequenced DNA is TGTGCCAGCAGACCTCCGGGACAGGGGGCGTCCGGCTACACCTTC. Recombination joined TRBV6-2 or TRBV6-3 with TRBJ1-2, and TRBD1 matches 12 of the central bases. The CDR3 starts with the cysteine, ends with the phenylalanine, and has 15 residues. Only the CDR3 part of the read is kept: 45 bases, read in frame from the first base. From a lookup of the germline V gene, CDR1 and CDR2 are MNHEY and SVGEGT. Trimming takes 6 bases off V and 8 bases off J; junction bases not matched to a gene: 10.